The rows below give T cell receptor beta chains drawn from one sample of a study of PD-1 blockade in classical Hodgkin lymphoma. Profiling relied on immunoSEQ multiplex PCR, and the TCRdb table lists in-frame clones only, not all of them. The sample consists of about 110,000 clones, 80% to 90% of them appearing once. The sample in question was peripheral blood mononuclear cells (PBMCs), obtained before the second cycle of nivolumab. The receptors derive from a human donor with classical Hodgkin lymphoma. The CDR3 runs from the conserved cysteine through the conserved F or W. Each record gives: clone size, J gene, V gene, D gene, CDR3 DNA, CDR3 protein. A D gene is named only where the DNA matches it firmly. Expanded clones are given a class, and other clones once, few, many or no size at all.

.	TRBJ2-2	TRBV5-1	.	TGCGCCAGCACCCGGGACTCCTCGGCCGGGGAGCTGTTTTTT	CASTRDSSAGELFF
medium-sized	TRBJ1-4	TRBV6-1	TRBD1	TGTGCCAGCAGTGACCAGACAGGGGGATCGGGAGAAAAACTGTTTTTT	CASSDQTGGSGEKLFF
.	TRBJ2-7	TRBV11-3	.	TGTGCCAGCAGCTTAGAAGGGACGGAATACGAGCAGTACTTC	CASSLEGTEYEQYF
.	TRBJ2-1	TRBV11-1	.	TGTGCCAGCAGCTTAGCAGGAAGGAGTGAGCAGTTCTTC	CASSLAGRSEQFF
.	TRBJ2-2	TRBV19	.	TGTGCCAGTAGTATAACCGGGAGTGCCGGGGAGCTGTTTTTT	CASSITGSAGELFF
.	TRBJ2-2	TRBV11-2	TRBD2	TGTGCCAGCAGCTCCACCCGCGGGAGGGCCTCCGGGGAGCTGTTTTTT	CASSSTRGRASGELFF
.	TRBJ1-4	TRBV5-8	TRBD1	TGTGCCAGCAGCTGGACAGGGCGTCTCGGTGAAAAACTGTTTTTT	CASSWTGRLGEKLFF
.	TRBJ1-2	TRBV28	.	TGTGCCACCCTAGACAGAGCTTATGGCTACACCTTC	CATLDRAYGYTF
.	TRBJ1-2	TRBV11-2	.	TGTGCCAGCAGATACCCGGATGCAACCCGGGGCTACACCTTC	CASRYPDATRGYTF
.	TRBJ2-4	TRBV11-2	.	TGTGCCAGTGAGAGTCCATTAGTGTCCAAAAACATTCAGTACTTC	CASESPLVSKNIQYF
.	TRBJ1-4	TRBV4-2	.	TGTGCCAGCAGCCAAGGTGGGACCCCGGAACCAAATGAAAAACTGTTTTTT	CASSQGGTPEPNEKLFF
.	TRBJ1-1	TRBV7-9	.	TGTGCCAGCAGCTTCGGCGGGCAAAACACTGAAGCTTTCTTT	CASSFGGQNTEAFF
.	TRBJ2-3	TRBV27	TRBD2	TGTGCCAGCAGTGCCCGGGGACTAGGCCGGGAAGATACGCAGTATTTT	CASSARGLGREDTQYF
.	TRBJ2-7	TRBV11-3	.	TGTGCCAGCAGCCAACGGGGCGGGATGGGGTACGAGCAGTACTTC	CASSQRGGMGYEQYF
.	TRBJ1-1	TRBV19	TRBD1	TGTGCCAGTACCAGGGGGTACTTAAACACCATTGAAGCTTTCTTT	CASTRGYLNTIEAFF
.	TRBJ2-7	TRBV11-2	.	TGTGCCAGCAGCTTAATGGGGTCCTACGAGCAGTACTTC	CASSLMGSYEQYF